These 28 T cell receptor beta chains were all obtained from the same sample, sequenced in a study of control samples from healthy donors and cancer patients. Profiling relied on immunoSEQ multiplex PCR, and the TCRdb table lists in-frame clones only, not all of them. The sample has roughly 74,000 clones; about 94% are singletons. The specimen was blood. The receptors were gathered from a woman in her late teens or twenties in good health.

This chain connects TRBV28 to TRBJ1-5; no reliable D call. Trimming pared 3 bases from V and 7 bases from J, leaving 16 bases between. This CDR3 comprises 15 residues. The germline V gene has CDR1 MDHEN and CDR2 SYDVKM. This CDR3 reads CASSFGERMGQPQHF. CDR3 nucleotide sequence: TGTGCCAGCAGTTTTGGGGAAAGGATGGGACAGCCCCAGCATTTT.

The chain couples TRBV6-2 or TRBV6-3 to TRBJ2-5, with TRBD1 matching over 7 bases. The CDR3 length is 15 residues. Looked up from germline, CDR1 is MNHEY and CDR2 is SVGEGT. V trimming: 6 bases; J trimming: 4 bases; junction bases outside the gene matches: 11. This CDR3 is CASSPTGASPETQYF. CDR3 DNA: TGTGCCAGCAGCCCCACAGGGGCCAGCCCAGAGACCCAGTACTTC.

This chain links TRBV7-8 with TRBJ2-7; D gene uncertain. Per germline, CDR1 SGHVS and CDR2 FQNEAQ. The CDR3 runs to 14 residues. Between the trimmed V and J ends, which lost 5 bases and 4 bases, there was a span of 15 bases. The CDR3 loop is CASSLRESLYEQYF. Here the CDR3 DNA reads TGTGCCAGCAGCCTGCGAGAGTCCCTTTACGAGCAGTACTTC.

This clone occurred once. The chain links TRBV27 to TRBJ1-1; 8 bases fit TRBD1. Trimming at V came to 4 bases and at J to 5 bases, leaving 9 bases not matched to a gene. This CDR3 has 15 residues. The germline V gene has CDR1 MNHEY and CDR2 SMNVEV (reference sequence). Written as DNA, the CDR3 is TGTGCCAGCAGTTCATGGACAGGGAAGGGAACTGAAGCTTTCTTT. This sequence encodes CASSSWTGKGTEAFF.

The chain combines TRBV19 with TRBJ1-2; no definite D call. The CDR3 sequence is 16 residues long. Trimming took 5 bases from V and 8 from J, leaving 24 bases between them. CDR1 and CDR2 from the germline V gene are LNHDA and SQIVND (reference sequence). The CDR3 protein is CASSGPAELPKEGYTF. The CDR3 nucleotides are TGTGCCAGTAGTGGCCCCGCTGAACTTCCCAAAGAAGGCTACACCTTC.

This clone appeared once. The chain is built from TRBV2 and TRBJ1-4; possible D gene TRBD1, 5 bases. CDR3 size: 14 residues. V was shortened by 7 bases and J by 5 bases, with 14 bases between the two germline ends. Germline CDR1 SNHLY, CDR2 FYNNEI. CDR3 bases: TGTGCCAGCAAGGTTGGCAGGGCGAATGAAAAACTGTTTTTT. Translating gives CASKVGRANEKLFF.

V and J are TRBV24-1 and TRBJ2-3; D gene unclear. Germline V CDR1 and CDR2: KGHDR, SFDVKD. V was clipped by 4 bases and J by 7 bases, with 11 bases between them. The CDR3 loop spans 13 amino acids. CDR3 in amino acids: CATSDPSSNTQYF. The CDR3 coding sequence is TGTGCCACCAGTGACCCTTCTTCGAATACGCAGTATTTT.

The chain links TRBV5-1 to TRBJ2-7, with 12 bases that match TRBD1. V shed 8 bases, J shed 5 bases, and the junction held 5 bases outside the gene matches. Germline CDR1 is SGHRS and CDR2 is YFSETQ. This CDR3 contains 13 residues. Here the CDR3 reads CASNRDRGHEQYF. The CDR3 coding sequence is TGCGCCAGTAACCGGGACAGGGGGCACGAGCAGTACTTC.

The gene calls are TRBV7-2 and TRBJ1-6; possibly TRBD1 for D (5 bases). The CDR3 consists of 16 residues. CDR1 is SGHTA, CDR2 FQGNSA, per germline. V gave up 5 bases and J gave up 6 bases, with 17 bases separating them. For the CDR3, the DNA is TGTGCCAGCAGCCCCGAGATCTCCGGGGCTAATTCACCCCTCCACTTT. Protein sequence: CASSPEISGANSPLHF.

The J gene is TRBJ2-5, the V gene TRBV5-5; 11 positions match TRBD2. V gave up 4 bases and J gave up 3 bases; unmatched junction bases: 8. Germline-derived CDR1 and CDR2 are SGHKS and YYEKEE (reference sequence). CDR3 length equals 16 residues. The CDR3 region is CASSPNSGLAEETQYF. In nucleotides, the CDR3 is TGTGCCAGCAGCCCGAACTCGGGACTAGCGGAAGAGACCCAGTACTTC.

DNA of the CDR3: TGTGCCAGCAGTTTACCTCTTGGACAGGGAGAGTTCTTC. Its translation is CASSLPLGQGEFF. V usage is TRBV28 and J usage is TRBJ2-1; 8 bases are a match to TRBD1. The CDR3 extends over 13 amino acids. Per germline, CDR1 MDHEN and CDR2 SYDVKM. The V and J ends lost 2 bases and 14 bases, in that order; junction bases with no gene match: 8. Combining the CDR3 with reference TRBV28 and TRBJ2-1 gives the whole variable domain DVKVTQSSRYLVKRTGEKVFLECVQDMDHENMFWYRQDPGLGLRLIYFSYDVKMKEKGDIPEGYSVSREKKERFSLILESASTNQTSMYLCASSLPLGQGEFFGPGTRLTVL.

The CDR3 here is CASSAHRGRWDEKLFF. In DNA, the CDR3 is TGTGCCAGCAGCGCCCACAGGGGGCGGTGGGATGAAAAACTGTTTTTT. The chain combines TRBV14 with TRBJ1-4, with 9 bases lining up with TRBD1. The CDR3 runs to 16 residues. V lost 5 bases, J lost 6 bases, and 10 bases stayed unmatched. The germline V gene has CDR1 SGHDN and CDR2 FVKESK.

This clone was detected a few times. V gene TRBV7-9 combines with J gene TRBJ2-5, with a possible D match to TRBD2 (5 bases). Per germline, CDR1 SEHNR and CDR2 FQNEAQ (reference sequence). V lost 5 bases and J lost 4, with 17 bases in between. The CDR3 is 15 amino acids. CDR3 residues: CASSPLGQAGETQYF. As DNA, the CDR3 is TGTGCCAGCAGCCCGCTAGGTCAGGCGGGAGAGACCCAGTACTTC. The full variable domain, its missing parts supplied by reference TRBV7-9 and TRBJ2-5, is DTGVSQNPRHKITKRGQNVTFRCDPISEHNRLYWYRQTLGQGPEFLTYFQNEAQLEKSRLLSDRFSAERPKGSFSTLEIQRTEQGDSAMYLCASSPLGQAGETQYFGPGTRLLVL.

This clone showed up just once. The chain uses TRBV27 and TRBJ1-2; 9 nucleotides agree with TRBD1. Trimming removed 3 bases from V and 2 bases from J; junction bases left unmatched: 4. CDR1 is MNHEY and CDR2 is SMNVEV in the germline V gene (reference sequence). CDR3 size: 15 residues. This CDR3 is CASSFRDRANYGYTF. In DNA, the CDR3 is TGTGCCAGCAGTTTCAGGGACAGGGCGAACTATGGCTACACCTTC.

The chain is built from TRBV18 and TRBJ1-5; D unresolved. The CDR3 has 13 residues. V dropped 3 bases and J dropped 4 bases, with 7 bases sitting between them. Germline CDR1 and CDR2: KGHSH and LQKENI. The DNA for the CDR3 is TGTGCCAGCTCACCGGACCTGAATCAGCCCCAGCATTTT. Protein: CASSPDLNQPQHF. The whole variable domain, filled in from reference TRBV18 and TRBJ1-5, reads NAGVMQNPRHLVRRRGQEARLRCSPMKGHSHVYWYRQLPEEGLKFMVYLQKENIIDESGMPKERFSAEFPKEGPSILRIQQVVRGDSAAYFCASSPDLNQPQHFGDGTRLSIL.

The CDR3 DNA is TGCGCCAGCAGCCCCCATGGCGGGGCAGGGAATGAGCAGTTCTTC. It yields the protein CASSPHGGAGNEQFF. The gene calls are TRBV5-1 and TRBJ2-1; tentatively, D is TRBD2 (6 bases). CDR1 and CDR2 from the germline V gene are SGHRS and YFSETQ. The CDR3 is made up of 15 amino acids. V was shortened by 4 bases and J by 7 bases, with 18 bases between the two germline ends.

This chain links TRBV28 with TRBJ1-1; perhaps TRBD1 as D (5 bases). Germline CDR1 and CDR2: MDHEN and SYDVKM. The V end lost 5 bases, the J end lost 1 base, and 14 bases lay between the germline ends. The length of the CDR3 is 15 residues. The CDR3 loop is CASSHFDDRNTEAFF. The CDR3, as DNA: TGTGCCAGCAGTCATTTTGATGACAGGAACACTGAAGCTTTCTTT.

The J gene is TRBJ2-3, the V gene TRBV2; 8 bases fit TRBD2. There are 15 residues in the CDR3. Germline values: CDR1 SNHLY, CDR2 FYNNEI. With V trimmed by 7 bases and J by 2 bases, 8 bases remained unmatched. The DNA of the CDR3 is TGTGCCAGCACGGGAGCGGGGGCCTACACAGATACGCAGTATTTT. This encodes CASTGAGAYTDTQYF.

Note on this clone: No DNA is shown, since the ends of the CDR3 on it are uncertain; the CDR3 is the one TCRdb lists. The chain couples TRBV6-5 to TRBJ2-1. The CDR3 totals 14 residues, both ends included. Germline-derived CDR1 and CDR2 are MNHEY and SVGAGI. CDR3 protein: CASSILATSPRQFF.

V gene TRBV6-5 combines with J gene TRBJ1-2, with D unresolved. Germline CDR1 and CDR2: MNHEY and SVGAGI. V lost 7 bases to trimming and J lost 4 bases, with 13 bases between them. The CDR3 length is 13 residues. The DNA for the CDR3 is TGTGCCAGCACTATTGCGGCGGTCTATGGCTACACCTTC. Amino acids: CASTIAAVYGYTF.

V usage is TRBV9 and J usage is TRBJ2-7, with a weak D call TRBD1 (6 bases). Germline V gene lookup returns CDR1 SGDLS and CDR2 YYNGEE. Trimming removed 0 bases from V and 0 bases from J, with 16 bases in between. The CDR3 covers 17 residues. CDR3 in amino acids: CASSVGLGAGPSYEQYF. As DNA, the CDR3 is TGTGCCAGCAGCGTAGGTCTGGGGGCCGGCCCCTCCTACGAGCAGTACTTC. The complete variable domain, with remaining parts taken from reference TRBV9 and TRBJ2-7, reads DSGVTQTPKHLITATGQRVTLRCSPRSGDLSVYWYQQSLDQGLQFLIQYYNGEERAKGNILERFSAQQFPDLHSELNLSSLELGDSALYFCASSVGLGAGPSYEQYFGPGTRLTVT.

The CDR3, as DNA: TGTGCCAGCAGTCAGCGGACAGGGCGAGGGGATACGCAGTATTTT. Translation gives CASSQRTGRGDTQYF. The chain employs TRBV27 and TRBJ2-3; TRBD1 matches at 8 bases. The V and J ends lost 5 bases and 6 bases, in that order; junction bases with no gene match: 10. Per the germline V gene, CDR1 is MNHEY and CDR2 is SMNVEV (reference sequence). The CDR3 contains 15 residues.

CDR3 region: CASTMTDRMNTEAFF. CDR3 DNA sequence: TGTGCCAGTACCATGACAGACCGAATGAACACTGAAGCTTTCTTT. The V call is TRBV19, the J call TRBJ1-1; tentatively, D is TRBD1 (5 bases). The V and J ends lost 7 bases and 0 bases respectively, with 15 bases between them. Germline-derived CDR1 and CDR2 are LNHDA and SQIVND (reference sequence). The CDR3 is made up of 15 amino acids. Based on the CDR3 plus reference TRBV19 and TRBJ1-1, the full variable domain is DGGITQSPKYLFRKEGQNVTLSCEQNLNHDAMYWYRQDPGQGLRLIYYSQIVNDFQKGDIAEGYSVSREKKESFPLTVTSAQKNPTAFYLCASTMTDRMNTEAFFGQGTRLTVV.

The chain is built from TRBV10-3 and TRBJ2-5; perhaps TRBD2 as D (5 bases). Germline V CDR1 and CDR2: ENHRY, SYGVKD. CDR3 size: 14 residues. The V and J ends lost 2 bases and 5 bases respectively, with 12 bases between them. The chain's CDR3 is CAISEGGGEETQYF. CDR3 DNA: TGTGCCATCAGTGAGGGTGGTGGGGAGGAGACCCAGTACTTC.

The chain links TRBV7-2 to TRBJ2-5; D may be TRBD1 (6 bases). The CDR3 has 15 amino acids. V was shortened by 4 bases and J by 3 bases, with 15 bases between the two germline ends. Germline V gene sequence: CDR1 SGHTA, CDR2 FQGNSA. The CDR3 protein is CASSSARAGEETQYF. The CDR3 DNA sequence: TGTGCCAGCAGCTCAGCCCGTGCAGGGGAAGAGACCCAGTACTTC.

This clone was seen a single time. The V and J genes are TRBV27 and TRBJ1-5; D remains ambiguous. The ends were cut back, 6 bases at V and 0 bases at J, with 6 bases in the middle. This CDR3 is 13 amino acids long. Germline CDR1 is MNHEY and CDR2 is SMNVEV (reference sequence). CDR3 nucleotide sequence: TGTGCCAGCAGGGCAAATAGCAATCAGCCCCAGCATTTT. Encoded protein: CASRANSNQPQHF.

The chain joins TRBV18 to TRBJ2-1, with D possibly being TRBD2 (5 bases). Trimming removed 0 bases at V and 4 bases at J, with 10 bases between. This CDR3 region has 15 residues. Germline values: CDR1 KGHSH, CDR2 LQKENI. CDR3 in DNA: TGTGCCAGCTCACCACCGACTATGATATACAATGAGCAGTTCTTC. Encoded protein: CASSPPTMIYNEQFF.

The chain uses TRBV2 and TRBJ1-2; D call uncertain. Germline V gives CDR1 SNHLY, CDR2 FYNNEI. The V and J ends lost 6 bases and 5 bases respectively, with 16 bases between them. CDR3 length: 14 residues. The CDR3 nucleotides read TGTGCCAGCAGACTTACCCAGCTAAGGTATGGCTACACCTTC. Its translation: CASRLTQLRYGYTF.